This T cell receptor beta chain was retrieved from a study of CD8 T cells in ankylosing spondylitis. CDR1 MNHEY and CDR2 SVGAGI come from the germline V gene. The CDR3 is made up of 15 amino acids. V lost 2 bases and J 0 bases, leaving 8 bases between the germline ends. This clonotype was observed once. Its antigen is as yet unknown. TCRdb recomputed calls from the 5' RACE reads with MiXCR, one row per CDR3 protein. The table lists under 850,000 distinct CDR3 sequences, 15% to 20% of them singletons. Overall study results and limits: Among TCR beta sequences, a motif of eight highly homologous variants appeared characteristic of ankylosing spondylitis blood.

This chain uses TRBV6-5 with TRBJ2-1, with D hard to call. This TCR derives from a male donor with ankylosing spondylitis. Specimen: blood, either unsorted or a sorted T cell fraction (not recorded which). The CDR3 coding sequence is TGTGCCAGCAGTTACCTCGGAGTCTCCTACAATGAGCAGTTCTTC. Translation gives CASSYLGVSYNEQFF.